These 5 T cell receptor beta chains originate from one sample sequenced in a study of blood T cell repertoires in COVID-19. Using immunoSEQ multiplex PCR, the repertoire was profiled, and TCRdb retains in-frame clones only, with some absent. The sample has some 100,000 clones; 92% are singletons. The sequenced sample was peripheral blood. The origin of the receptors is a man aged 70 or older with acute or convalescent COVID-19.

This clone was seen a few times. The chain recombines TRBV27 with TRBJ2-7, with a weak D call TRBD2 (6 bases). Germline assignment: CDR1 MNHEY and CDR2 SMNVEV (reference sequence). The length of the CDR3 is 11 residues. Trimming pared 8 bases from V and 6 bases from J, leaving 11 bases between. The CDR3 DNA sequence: TGTGCCAGCCAGGGACTTCTCGAGCAGTACTTC. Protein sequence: CASQGLLEQYF.

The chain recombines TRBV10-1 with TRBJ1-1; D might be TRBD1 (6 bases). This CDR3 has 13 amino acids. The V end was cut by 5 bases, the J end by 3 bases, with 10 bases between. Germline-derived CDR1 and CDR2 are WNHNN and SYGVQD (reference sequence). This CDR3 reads CASSKDRDTEAFF. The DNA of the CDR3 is TGCGCCAGCAGTAAGGACAGAGACACTGAAGCTTTCTTT.

Here the CDR3 DNA reads TGTGCCAGTAGGCTACAGGGGGGAGGGACTGAAGCTTTCTTT. Its protein product is CASRLQGGGTEAFF. This chain joins TRBV19 and TRBJ1-1, with 8 bases that match TRBD1. Unmatched junction bases numbered 8, after V lost 6 bases and J lost 5 bases. This CDR3 is built from 14 residues. Germline values: CDR1 LNHDA, CDR2 SQIVND (reference sequence).

The CDR3 reads CASSLTSGGTYEQYF. The CDR3 DNA is TGTGCCAGCAGTTTGACTAGCGGGGGTACTTACGAGCAGTACTTC. This chain joins TRBV28 and TRBJ2-7; 12 bases fit TRBD2. This CDR3 region has 15 residues. The trim removed 3 bases at V and 4 bases at J, leaving 4 bases unmatched. CDR1 and CDR2 from the germline V gene are MDHEN and SYDVKM. The variable domain in full, completed from reference TRBV28 and TRBJ2-7, reads DVKVTQSSRYLVKRTGEKVFLECVQDMDHENMFWYRQDPGLGLRLIYFSYDVKMKEKGDIPEGYSVSREKKERFSLILESASTNQTSMYLCASSLTSGGTYEQYFGPGTRLTVT.

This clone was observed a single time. In DNA, the CDR3 is TGTGCCAGCAGTGAGGGGGGGAGGCGGCAGCCCCAGCATTTT. The encoded protein is CASSEGGRRQPQHF. This chain connects TRBV6-1 to TRBJ1-5; D possibly corresponds to TRBD1 (5 bases). From germline, CDR1 is MNHNS and CDR2 SASEGT. The CDR3 length is 14 residues. V lost 3 bases and J lost 7, with 13 bases in between.